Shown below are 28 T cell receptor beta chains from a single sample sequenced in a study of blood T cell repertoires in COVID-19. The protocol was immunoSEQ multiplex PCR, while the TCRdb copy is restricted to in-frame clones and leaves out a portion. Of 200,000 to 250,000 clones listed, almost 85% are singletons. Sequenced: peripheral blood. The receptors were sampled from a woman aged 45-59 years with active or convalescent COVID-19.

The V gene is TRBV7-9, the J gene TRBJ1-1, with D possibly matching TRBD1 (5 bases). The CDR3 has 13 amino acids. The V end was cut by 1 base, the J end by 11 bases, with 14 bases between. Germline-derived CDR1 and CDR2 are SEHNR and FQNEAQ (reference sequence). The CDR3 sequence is CASSLESGVDAFF. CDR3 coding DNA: TGTGCCAGCAGCTTAGAGTCGGGGGTAGACGCTTTCTTT.

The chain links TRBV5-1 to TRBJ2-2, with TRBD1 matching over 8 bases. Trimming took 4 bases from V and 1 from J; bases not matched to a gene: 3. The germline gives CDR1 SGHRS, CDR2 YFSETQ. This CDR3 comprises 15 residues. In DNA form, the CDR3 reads TGCGCCAGCAGCCCACAGGGGGGGAACACCGGGGAGCTGTTTTTT. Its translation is CASSPQGGNTGELFF.

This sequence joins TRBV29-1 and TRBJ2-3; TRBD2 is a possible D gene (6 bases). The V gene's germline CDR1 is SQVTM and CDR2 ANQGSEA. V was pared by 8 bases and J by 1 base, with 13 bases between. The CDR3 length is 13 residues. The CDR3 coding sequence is TGCAGCCTAAGGAGGGATGGCACAGATACGCAGTATTTT. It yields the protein CSLRRDGTDTQYF.

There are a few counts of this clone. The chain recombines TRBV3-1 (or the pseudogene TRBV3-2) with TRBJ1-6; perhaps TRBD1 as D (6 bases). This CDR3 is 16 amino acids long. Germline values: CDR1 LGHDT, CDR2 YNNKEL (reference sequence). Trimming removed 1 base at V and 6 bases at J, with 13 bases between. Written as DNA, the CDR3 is TGTGCCAGCAGCCAAGGGATAGGACAGCCTAATTCACCCCTCCACTTT. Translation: CASSQGIGQPNSPLHF.

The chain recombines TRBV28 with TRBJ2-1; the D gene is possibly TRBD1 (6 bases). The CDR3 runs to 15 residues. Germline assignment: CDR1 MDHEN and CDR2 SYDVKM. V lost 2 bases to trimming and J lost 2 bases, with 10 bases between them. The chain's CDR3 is CASSLPTGTYNEQFF. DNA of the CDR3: TGTGCCAGCAGTTTACCCACAGGGACCTACAATGAGCAGTTCTTC.

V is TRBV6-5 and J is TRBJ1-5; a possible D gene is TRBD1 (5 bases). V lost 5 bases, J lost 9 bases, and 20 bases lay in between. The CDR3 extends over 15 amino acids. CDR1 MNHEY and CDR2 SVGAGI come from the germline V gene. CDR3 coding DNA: TGTGCCAGCAGTCCCCTTCCCCGGGGGAATTGGCCCCAGCATTTT. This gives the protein CASSPLPRGNWPQHF.

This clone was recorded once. CDR3 DNA sequence: TGTGCCAGCAGCAAAGAACAACAGGGTCAGGATACGCAGTATTTT. Amino acids: CASSKEQQGQDTQYF. J is TRBJ2-3 and V is TRBV21-1; TRBD1, as called in the table, went unchecked against the DNA. TRBV21-1 is annotated as a pseudogene. This CDR3 spans 15 amino acids.

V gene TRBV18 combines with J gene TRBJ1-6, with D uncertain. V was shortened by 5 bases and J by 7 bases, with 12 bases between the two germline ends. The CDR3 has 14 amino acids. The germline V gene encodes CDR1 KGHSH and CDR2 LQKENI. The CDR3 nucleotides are TGTGCCAGCTCAACGCCGGGTCGAAATTCACCCCTCCACTTT. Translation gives CASSTPGRNSPLHF.

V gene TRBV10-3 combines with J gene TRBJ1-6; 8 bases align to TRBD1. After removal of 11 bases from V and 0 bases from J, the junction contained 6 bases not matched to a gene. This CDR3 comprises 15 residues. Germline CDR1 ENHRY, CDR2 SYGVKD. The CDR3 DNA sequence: TGTGCCTCAAGACAGGGGAGCTCCTATAATTCACCCCTCCACTTT. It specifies CASRQGSSYNSPLHF.

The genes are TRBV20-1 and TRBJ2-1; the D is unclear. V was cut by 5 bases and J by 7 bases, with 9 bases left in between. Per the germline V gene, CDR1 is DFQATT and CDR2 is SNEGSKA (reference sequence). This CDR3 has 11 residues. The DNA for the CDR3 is TGCAGTGCTCGTCCTTTGAATGAGCAGTTCTTC. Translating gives CSARPLNEQFF.

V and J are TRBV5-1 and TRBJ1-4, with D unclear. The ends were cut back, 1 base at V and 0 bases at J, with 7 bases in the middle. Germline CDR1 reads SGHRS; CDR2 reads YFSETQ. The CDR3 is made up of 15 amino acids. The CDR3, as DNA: TGCGCCAGCAGCTTGACGGGTTCAACTAATGAAAAACTGTTTTTT. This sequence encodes CASSLTGSTNEKLFF. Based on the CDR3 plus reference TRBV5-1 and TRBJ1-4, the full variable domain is KAGVTQTPRYLIKTRGQQVTLSCSPISGHRSVSWYQQTPGQGLQFLFEYFSETQRNKGNFPGRFSGRQFSNSRSEMNVSTLELGDSALYLCASSLTGSTNEKLFFGSGTQLSVL.

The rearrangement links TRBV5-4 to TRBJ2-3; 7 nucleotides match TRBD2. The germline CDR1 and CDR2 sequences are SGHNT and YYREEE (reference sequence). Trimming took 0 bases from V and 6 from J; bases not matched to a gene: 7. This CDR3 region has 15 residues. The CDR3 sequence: CASSLGTAGRDTQYF. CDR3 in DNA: TGTGCCAGCAGCTTGGGTACGGCCGGGAGGGATACGCAGTATTTT.

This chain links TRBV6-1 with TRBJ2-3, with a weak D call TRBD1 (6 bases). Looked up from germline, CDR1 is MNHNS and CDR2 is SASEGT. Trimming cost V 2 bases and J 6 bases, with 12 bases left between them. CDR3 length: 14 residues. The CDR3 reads CASSEPAGADTQYF. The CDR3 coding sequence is TGTGCCAGCAGTGAACCCGCAGGGGCGGATACGCAGTATTTT.

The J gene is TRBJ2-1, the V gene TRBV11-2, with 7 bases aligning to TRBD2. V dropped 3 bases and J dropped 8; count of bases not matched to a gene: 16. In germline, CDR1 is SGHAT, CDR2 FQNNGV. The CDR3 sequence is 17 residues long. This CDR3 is CASSFRSGGRINDEQFF. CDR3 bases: TGTGCCAGCAGCTTCCGATCGGGCGGGAGAATTAACGATGAGCAGTTCTTC.

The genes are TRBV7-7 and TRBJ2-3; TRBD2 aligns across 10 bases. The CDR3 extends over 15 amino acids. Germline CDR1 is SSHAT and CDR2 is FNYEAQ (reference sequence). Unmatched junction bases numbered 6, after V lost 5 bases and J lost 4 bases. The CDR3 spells CASSPSSGGADTQYF. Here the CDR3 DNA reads TGTGCCAGCAGCCCCTCTAGCGGGGGAGCAGATACGCAGTATTTT.

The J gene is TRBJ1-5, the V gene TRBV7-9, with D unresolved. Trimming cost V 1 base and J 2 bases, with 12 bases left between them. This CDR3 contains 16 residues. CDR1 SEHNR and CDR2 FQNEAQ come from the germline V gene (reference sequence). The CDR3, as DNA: TGTGCCAGCAGCTTAGAATCCGGGTACGGCAATCAGCCCCAGCATTTT. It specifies CASSLESGYGNQPQHF.

CDR3 sequence: CASSFLVAAIHEQYF. The CDR3 DNA follows: TGTGCCAGCAGCTTTCTGGTAGCGGCGATCCACGAGCAGTACTTC. This chain uses TRBV7-9 with TRBJ2-7, with D possibly being TRBD2 (6 bases). V was pared by 3 bases and J by 5 bases, with 17 bases between. This CDR3 comprises 15 residues. Germline V gives CDR1 SEHNR, CDR2 FQNEAQ (reference sequence).

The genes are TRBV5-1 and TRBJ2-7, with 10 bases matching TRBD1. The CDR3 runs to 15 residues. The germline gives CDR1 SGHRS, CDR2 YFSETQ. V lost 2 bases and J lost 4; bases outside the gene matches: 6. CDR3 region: CASSFGQGGSYEQYF. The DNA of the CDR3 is TGCGCCAGCAGCTTTGGACAGGGGGGCAGTTACGAGCAGTACTTC. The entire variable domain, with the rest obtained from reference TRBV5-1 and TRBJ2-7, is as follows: KAGVTQTPRYLIKTRGQQVTLSCSPISGHRSVSWYQQTPGQGLQFLFEYFSETQRNKGNFPGRFSGRQFSNSRSEMNVSTLELGDSALYLCASSFGQGGSYEQYFGPGTRLTVT.

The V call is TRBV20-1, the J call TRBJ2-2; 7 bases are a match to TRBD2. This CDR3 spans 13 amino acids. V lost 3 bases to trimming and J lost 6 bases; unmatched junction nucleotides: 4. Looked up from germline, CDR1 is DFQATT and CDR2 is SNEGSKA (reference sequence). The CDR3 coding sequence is TGCAGTGCTAGTGGGCTAGCGGCCGGGGAGCTGTTTTTT. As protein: CSASGLAAGELFF.

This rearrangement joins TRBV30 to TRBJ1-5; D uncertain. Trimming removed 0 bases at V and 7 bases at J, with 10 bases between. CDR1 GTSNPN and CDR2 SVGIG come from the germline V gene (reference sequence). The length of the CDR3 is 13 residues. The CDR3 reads CAWSVNSGQPQHF. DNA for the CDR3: TGTGCCTGGAGTGTGAACTCCGGGCAGCCCCAGCATTTT.

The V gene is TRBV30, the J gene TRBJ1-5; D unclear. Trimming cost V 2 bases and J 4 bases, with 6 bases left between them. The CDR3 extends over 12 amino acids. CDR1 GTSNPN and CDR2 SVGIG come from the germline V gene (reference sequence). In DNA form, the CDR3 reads TGTGCCTGGAGTATCGGGAATCAGCCCCAGCATTTT. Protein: CAWSIGNQPQHF.

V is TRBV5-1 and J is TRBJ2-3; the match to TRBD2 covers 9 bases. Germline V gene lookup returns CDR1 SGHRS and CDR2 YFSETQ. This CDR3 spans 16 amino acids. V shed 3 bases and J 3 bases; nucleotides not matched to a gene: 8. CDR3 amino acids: CASSSRDTSGTDTQYF. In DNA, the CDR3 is TGCGCCAGCAGCTCGCGGGACACTAGCGGGACAGATACGCAGTATTTT. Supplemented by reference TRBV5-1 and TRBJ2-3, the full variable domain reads KAGVTQTPRYLIKTRGQQVTLSCSPISGHRSVSWYQQTPGQGLQFLFEYFSETQRNKGNFPGRFSGRQFSNSRSEMNVSTLELGDSALYLCASSSRDTSGTDTQYFGPGTRLTVL.

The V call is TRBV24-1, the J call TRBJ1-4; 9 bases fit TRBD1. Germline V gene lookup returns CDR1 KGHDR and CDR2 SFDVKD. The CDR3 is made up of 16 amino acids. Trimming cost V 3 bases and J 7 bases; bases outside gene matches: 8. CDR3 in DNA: TGTGCCACCAGTGATCAGAAGGGACAGGGAGGTGAAAAACTGTTTTTT. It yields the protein CATSDQKGQGGEKLFF.

CDR3 in amino acids: CASRPSGSSGEQFF. CDR3 coding DNA: TGTGCCAGCAGACCTAGCGGGAGTAGCGGTGAGCAGTTCTTC. The gene calls are TRBV27 and TRBJ2-1; 10 bases fit TRBD2. This CDR3 has 14 residues. Trimming took 6 bases from V and 9 from J; bases not matched to a gene: 8. The germline V gene has CDR1 MNHEY and CDR2 SMNVEV (reference sequence).

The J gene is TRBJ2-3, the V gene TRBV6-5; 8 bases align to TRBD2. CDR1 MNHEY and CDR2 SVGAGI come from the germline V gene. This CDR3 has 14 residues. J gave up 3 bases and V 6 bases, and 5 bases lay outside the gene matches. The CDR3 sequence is CASRPGGRTDTQYF. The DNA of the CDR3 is TGTGCCAGCAGACCGGGAGGGAGGACAGATACGCAGTATTTT.

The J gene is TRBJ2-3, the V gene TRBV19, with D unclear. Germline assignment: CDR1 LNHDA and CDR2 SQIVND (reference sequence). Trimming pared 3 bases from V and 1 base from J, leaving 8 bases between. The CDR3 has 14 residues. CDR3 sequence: CASSIRLRTDTQYF. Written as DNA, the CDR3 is TGTGCCAGTAGTATTAGACTGCGCACAGATACGCAGTATTTT.

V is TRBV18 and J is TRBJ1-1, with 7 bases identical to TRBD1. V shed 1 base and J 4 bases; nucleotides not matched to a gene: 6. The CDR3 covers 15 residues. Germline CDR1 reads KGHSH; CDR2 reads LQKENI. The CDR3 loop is CASSPQGDSVTEAFF. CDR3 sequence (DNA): TGTGCCAGCTCACCACAGGGGGACAGTGTCACTGAAGCTTTCTTT.

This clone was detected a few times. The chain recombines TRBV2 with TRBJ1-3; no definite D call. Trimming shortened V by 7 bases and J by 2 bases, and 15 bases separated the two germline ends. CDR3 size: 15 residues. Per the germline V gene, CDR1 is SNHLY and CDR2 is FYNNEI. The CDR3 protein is CASIAGLGPGNTIYF. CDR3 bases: TGTGCCAGCATTGCCGGACTCGGCCCTGGAAACACCATATATTTT.